These 22 T cell receptor beta chains were sequenced from one sample in a study of blood T cell repertoires in COVID-19 (dated by TCRdb to the early 2020s). The library was generated by the immunoSEQ multiplex PCR assay. Not all clones reach the TCRdb copy of this immuneACCESS table, which keeps in-frame sequences only. Checked studies attribute under half of the gap to unresolved V genes and leave the rest unexplained. The sample profile shows roughly 250,000 clones; roughly 90% of them were found once. The ten largest clonotypes hold approximately 2.1% of the sample. The specimen was peripheral blood. These TCRs come from a woman between 35 and 50 years old who had recovered from COVID-19.

This clone has only a few counts. The chain links TRBV5-1 to TRBJ1-2; 7 positions agree with TRBD1. The CDR3 loop spans 15 amino acids. Germline values: CDR1 SGHRS, CDR2 YFSETQ. The V and J ends lost 0 bases and 0 bases, in that order; junction bases with no gene match: 2. The CDR3 coding sequence is TGCGCCAGCAGCTTGGACGGGACAGCTAACTATGGCTACACCTTC. Translation: CASSLDGTANYGYTF.

This clone was recorded once. The genes are TRBV30 and TRBJ2-6; maybe TRBD1 (5 bases). The CDR3 is made up of 15 amino acids. V was shortened by 0 bases and J by 2 bases, with 8 bases between the two germline ends. The germline CDR1 and CDR2 sequences are GTSNPN and SVGIG (reference sequence). CDR3 region: CAWSVWGTGANVLTF. The DNA of the CDR3 is TGTGCCTGGAGTGTTTGGGGCACTGGGGCCAACGTCCTGACTTTC. The complete variable domain, with remaining parts taken from reference TRBV30 and TRBJ2-6, reads SQTIHQWPATLVQPVGSPLSLECTVEGTSNPNLYWYRQAAGRGLQLLFYSVGIGQISSEVPQNLSASRPQDRQFILSSKKLLLSDSGFYLCAWSVWGTGANVLTFGAGSRLTVL.

This clone was observed once. The rearrangement links TRBV9 to TRBJ2-7; D might be TRBD2 (6 bases). Trimming took off 0 bases at V and 7 bases at J, with 14 bases between the two ends. CDR1 and CDR2 (germline): SGDLS, YYNGEE. This CDR3 is built from 14 residues. CDR3 protein: CASSVELAGGEQYF. In DNA form, the CDR3 reads TGTGCCAGCAGCGTAGAACTAGCCGGAGGAGAGCAGTACTTC.

V gene TRBV5-1 combines with J gene TRBJ2-2; D might be TRBD2 (5 bases). V shed 1 base and J shed 1 base, with 5 bases lying between them. Looked up from germline, CDR1 is SGHRS and CDR2 is YFSETQ. This CDR3 contains 14 residues. DNA of the CDR3: TGCGCCAGCAGCTTGAGCGGGAACACCGGGGAGCTGTTTTTT. Translated, it gives CASSLSGNTGELFF.

This chain links TRBV30 with TRBJ2-3; perhaps TRBD1 as D (6 bases). V lost 0 bases and J 4 bases, leaving 17 bases between the germline ends. There are 16 residues in the CDR3. Germline loops: CDR1 GTSNPN, CDR2 SVGIG (reference sequence). CDR3 sequence (DNA): TGTGCCTGGAGTGTACCCATGGGGGCCTTGGCAGATACGCAGTATTTT. Its protein is CAWSVPMGALADTQYF.

This chain joins TRBV4-1 and TRBJ2-5; unclear D gene. The CDR3 is made up of 16 amino acids. Germline CDR1 is MGHRA and CDR2 is YSYEKL. The V and J ends lost 2 bases and 3 bases respectively, with 16 bases between them. Here the CDR3 DNA reads TGCGCCAGCAGCCAACAACACTCCACGGCGGAAGAGACCCAGTACTTC. It encodes CASSQQHSTAEETQYF.

The V call is TRBV19, the J call TRBJ2-2, with D tentatively TRBD2 (6 bases). The CDR3 sequence is 15 residues long. V shed 4 bases and J shed 7 bases, with 16 bases lying between them. CDR1 and CDR2 from the germline V gene are LNHDA and SQIVND (reference sequence). The CDR3 reads CASSTGTGRGGELFF. DNA of the CDR3: TGTGCCAGTAGTACAGGGACCGGGAGAGGCGGGGAGCTGTTTTTT.

Written as DNA, the CDR3 is TGTGCCAGTACAGACAGGGGTGGCAATCAGCCCCAGCATTTT. Its translation: CASTDRGGNQPQHF. This chain connects TRBV19 to TRBJ1-5, with 8 bases aligning to TRBD1. Looked up from germline, CDR1 is LNHDA and CDR2 is SQIVND (reference sequence). The CDR3 has 14 residues. V gave up 7 bases and J gave up 2 bases; unmatched junction bases: 4.

The genes are TRBV19 and TRBJ2-7; TRBD1 might be the D (5 bases). CDR3 length equals 12 residues. Per the germline V gene, CDR1 is LNHDA and CDR2 is SQIVND (reference sequence). V gave up 6 bases and J gave up 3 bases, with 9 bases separating them. This CDR3 is CASREGVYEQYF. As DNA, the CDR3 is TGTGCCAGTAGGGAAGGGGTCTACGAGCAGTACTTC. Complete variable domain (other parts from reference TRBV19 and TRBJ2-7): DGGITQSPKYLFRKEGQNVTLSCEQNLNHDAMYWYRQDPGQGLRLIYYSQIVNDFQKGDIAEGYSVSREKKESFPLTVTSAQKNPTAFYLCASREGVYEQYFGPGTRLTVT.

The V and J genes are TRBV6-6 and TRBJ2-6; TRBD2 might be the D (6 bases). This CDR3 region has 16 residues. The V end lost 5 bases, the J end lost 1 base, and 12 bases lay between the germline ends. CDR1 MNHNY and CDR2 SVGAGI come from the germline V gene (reference sequence). The CDR3 DNA sequence: TGTGCCAGCAGTATATCGGGACTTTCTGGGGCCAACGTCCTGACTTTC. Translating it yields CASSISGLSGANVLTF.

The chain employs TRBV6-5 and TRBJ2-1; 8 nucleotides line up with TRBD2. The length of the CDR3 is 16 residues. V shed 1 base, J shed 7 bases, and the junction held 9 bases outside the gene matches. Germline CDR1 and CDR2: MNHEY and SVGAGI. The DNA of the CDR3 is TGTGCCAGCAGTTACTATCCGGGGGGGTCGAGGAATGAGCAGTTCTTC. It yields the protein CASSYYPGGSRNEQFF.

The J gene is TRBJ2-7, the V gene TRBV20-1; TRBD2 is a possible D gene (5 bases). Germline V gene data show CDR1 as DFQATT and CDR2 as SNEGSKA (reference sequence). V shed 6 bases and J shed 7 bases, with 13 bases lying between them. The CDR3 extends over 11 amino acids. The CDR3 is CSARSRREQYF. The CDR3 region has the DNA TGCAGTGCACGGTCCAGGAGGGAGCAGTACTTC.

The J gene is TRBJ1-5, the V gene TRBV2, with TRBD1 matching over 9 bases. This CDR3 is built from 15 residues. Unmatched junction bases numbered 7, after V lost 4 bases and J lost 6 bases. Germline V gene data show CDR1 as SNHLY and CDR2 as FYNNEI. CDR3 in amino acids: CASSGGTGWGQPQHF. The CDR3 DNA follows: TGTGCCAGCAGTGGGGGGACAGGGTGGGGTCAGCCCCAGCATTTT.

V is TRBV11-1 and J is TRBJ2-2; D is ambiguous. V lost 5 bases and J lost 6, with 7 bases in between. This CDR3 contains 12 residues. Germline CDR1 and CDR2: SGHAT and FQDESV (reference sequence). The CDR3 sequence: CASSPGPGELFF. CDR3 DNA sequence: TGTGCCAGCAGCCCAGGCCCCGGGGAGCTGTTTTTT.

V usage is TRBV30 and J usage is TRBJ1-6, with 8 bases identical to TRBD1. The CDR3 is 15 residues long. Germline V gene sequence: CDR1 GTSNPN, CDR2 SVGIG (reference sequence). V shed 0 bases and J 6 bases; nucleotides not matched to a gene: 4. The CDR3 spells CAWSVRTGSNSPLHF. CDR3 sequence (DNA): TGTGCCTGGAGTGTGCGGACAGGGTCTAATTCACCCCTCCACTTT. The variable domain in full, with the rest retrieved from reference TRBV30 and TRBJ1-6, is SQTIHQWPATLVQPVGSPLSLECTVEGTSNPNLYWYRQAAGRGLQLLFYSVGIGQISSEVPQNLSASRPQDRQFILSSKKLLLSDSGFYLCAWSVRTGSNSPLHFGNGTRLTVT.

The CDR3 sequence: CASSLYSGGRQLNTGELFF. The DNA of the CDR3 is TGTGCCAGCAGCTTGTATTCCGGGGGTAGACAGCTGAACACCGGGGAGCTGTTTTTT. The chain has TRBV5-5 and TRBJ2-2, with D possibly TRBD2 on 6 matching bases. From germline, CDR1 is SGHKS and CDR2 YYEKEE (reference sequence). V dropped 1 base and J dropped 1 base, with 20 bases sitting between them. This CDR3 region has 19 residues.

The V call is TRBV6-5, the J call TRBJ2-5; 7 bases match TRBD2. CDR1 is MNHEY, CDR2 SVGAGI, per germline. The CDR3 covers 15 residues. J gave up 4 bases and V 7 bases, and 12 bases lay outside the gene matches. CDR3 DNA sequence: TGTGCCAGCACCGTCTGGCGGGAGTGGGGAGAGACCCAGTACTTC. This sequence encodes CASTVWREWGETQYF.

The rearrangement uses TRBV19 and TRBJ1-1; TRBD1 might be the D (6 bases). V was shortened by 0 bases and J by 1 base, with 6 bases between the two germline ends. This CDR3 spans 14 amino acids. CDR1 and CDR2 from the germline V gene are LNHDA and SQIVND (reference sequence). CDR3 in amino acids: CASSIDRGNTEAFF. The CDR3 DNA reads as TGTGCCAGTAGTATAGACAGGGGGAACACTGAAGCTTTCTTT. The entire variable domain, with the rest obtained from reference TRBV19 and TRBJ1-1, is as follows: DGGITQSPKYLFRKEGQNVTLSCEQNLNHDAMYWYRQDPGQGLRLIYYSQIVNDFQKGDIAEGYSVSREKKESFPLTVTSAQKNPTAFYLCASSIDRGNTEAFFGQGTRLTVV.

The count of this clone is one. This chain links TRBV7-9 with TRBJ1-4; 7 nucleotides agree with TRBD1. This CDR3 contains 14 residues. V lost 6 bases, J lost 5 bases, and 6 bases stayed unmatched. In germline, CDR1 is SEHNR, CDR2 FQNEAQ (reference sequence). Here the CDR3 DNA reads TGTGCCAGCAGTGAATACAGGGGAAATGAAAAACTGTTTTTT. Its protein product is CASSEYRGNEKLFF.

This chain connects TRBV29-1 to TRBJ2-2, with D possibly being TRBD2 (5 bases). The CDR3 extends over 12 amino acids. Trimming pared 3 bases from V and 6 bases from J, leaving 8 bases between. Germline CDR1 and CDR2: SQVTM and ANQGSEA. The CDR3 nucleotides read TGCAGCGTTGACCGGGGAGCCGGGGAGCTGTTTTTT. Its translation: CSVDRGAGELFF.

V is TRBV28 and J is TRBJ2-3; D is undetermined. The CDR3 totals 11 residues. CDR1 MDHEN and CDR2 SYDVKM come from the germline V gene. CDR3 in DNA: TGTGTGACAACAACCGCAGATACGCAGTATTTT. Amino acid sequence: CVTTTADTQYF.

This chain links TRBV5-6 with TRBJ1-6, with TRBD1 identical over 7 bases. Germline V lookup: CDR1 SGHDT, CDR2 YYEEEE. This CDR3 is built from 15 residues. The junction had 7 bases not matched to a gene; V was cut back by 2 bases and J by 8 bases. CDR3 amino acids: CASSFRDSDDSPLHF. CDR3 nucleotide sequence: TGTGCCAGCAGCTTCCGGGACAGTGATGATTCACCCCTCCACTTT.